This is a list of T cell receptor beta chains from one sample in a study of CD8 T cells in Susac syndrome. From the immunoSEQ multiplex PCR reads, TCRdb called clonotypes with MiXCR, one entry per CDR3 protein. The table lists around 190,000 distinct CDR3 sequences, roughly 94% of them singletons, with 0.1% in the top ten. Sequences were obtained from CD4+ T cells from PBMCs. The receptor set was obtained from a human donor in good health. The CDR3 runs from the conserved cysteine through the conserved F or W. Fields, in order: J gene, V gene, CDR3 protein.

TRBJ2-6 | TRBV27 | CASSFAPISGANVLTF
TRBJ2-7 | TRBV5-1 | CASSLAVDRAEQYF
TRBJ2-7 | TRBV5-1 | CASRGWPYEQYF
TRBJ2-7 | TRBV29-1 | CSVVLASGSYEQYF
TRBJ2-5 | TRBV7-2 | CASSHEGVSQETQYF
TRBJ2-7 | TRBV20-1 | CSAAGRGYEQYF
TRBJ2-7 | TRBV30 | CAWSDSVSSYEQYF
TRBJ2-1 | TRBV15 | CAAGSGLSYNEQFF
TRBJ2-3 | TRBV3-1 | CASSLGQGRDTQYF
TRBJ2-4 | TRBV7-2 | CASSLVGRGHIQYF
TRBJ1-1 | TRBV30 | CAWSVSQDTEAFF
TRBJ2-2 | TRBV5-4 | CASSTLAGGNTGELFF
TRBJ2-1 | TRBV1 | CTSSQSDYNEQFF
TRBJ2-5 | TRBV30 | CAWSVTGETQYF
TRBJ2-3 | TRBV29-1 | CSVRKDTDTQYF
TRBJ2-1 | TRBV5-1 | CASSPLSGRAGEQFF
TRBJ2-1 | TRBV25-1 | CASSGGLRSLEQFF
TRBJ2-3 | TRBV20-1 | CSPVAGGTDTQYF
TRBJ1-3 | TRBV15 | CATSSTSGNTIYF
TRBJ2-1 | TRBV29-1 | CSVVERVSYNEQFF
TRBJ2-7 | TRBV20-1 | CSASSNSAHDEQYF
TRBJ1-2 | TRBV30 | CAWSPGPSRGYTF
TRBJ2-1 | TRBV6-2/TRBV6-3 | CASSRDYSDEQFF
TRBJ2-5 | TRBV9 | CASSPNGLAGAGETQYF
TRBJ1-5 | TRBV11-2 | CASSHGTDNQPQHF
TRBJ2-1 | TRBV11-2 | CASSFDRTNEQFF
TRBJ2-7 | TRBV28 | CASSPGVTYEQYF
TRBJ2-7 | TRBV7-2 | CASSPRTSSTYEQYF
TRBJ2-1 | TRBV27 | CASIPGGTYNEQFF
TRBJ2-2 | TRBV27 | CASSFPFGERGPRELFF
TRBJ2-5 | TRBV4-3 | CASSQDRGLAGGVGETQYF
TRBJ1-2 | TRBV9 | CASSVSGEWNGYTF
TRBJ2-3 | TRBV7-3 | CASSPGRTSGRDTQYF
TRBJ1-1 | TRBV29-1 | CSAQPAGQNTEAFF
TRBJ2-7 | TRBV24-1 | CATSDPWDSSYEQYF
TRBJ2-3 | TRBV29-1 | CSVDRQTDTQYF
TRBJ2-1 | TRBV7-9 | CASSLRLAGTYNEQFF
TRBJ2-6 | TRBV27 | CASSLHRSGANVLTF
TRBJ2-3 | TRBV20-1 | CSCSETADTQYF
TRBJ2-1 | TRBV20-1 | CSAYDRVRSYNEQFF
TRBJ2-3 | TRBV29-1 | CSVVKGRDRGTDTQYF
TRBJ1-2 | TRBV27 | CASSFRQSYGYTF
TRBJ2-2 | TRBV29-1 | CSVHGQTNTGELFF
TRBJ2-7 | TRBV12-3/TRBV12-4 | CASRAGTGYEQYF
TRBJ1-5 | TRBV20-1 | CSAIGHSSNQPQHF
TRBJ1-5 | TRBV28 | CASSFGSYQPQHF
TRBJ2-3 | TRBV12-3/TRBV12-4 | CASSAGGLHTDTQYF
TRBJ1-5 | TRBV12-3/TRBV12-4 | CASSGRGYSNQPQHF